This T cell receptor beta chain was identified in a study of blood T cell repertoires in COVID-19. Overall study context: Donors in the United States, Italy and Spain gave samples during acute or convalescent COVID-19.

There are 14 residues in the CDR3. With 5 bases clipped from V and 8 bases from J, the junction kept 5 bases outside the gene matches. Germline V gene sequence: CDR1 LNHDA, CDR2 SQIVND (reference sequence). The authors' processing: By means of reference gene primer amplification, nucleated cell counts were estimated. Repertoires were generated with immunoSEQ multiplex PCR, while TCRdb's copy carries only in-frame clones and drops some. V and J calls and clone size follow that table, whereas D and trimming were derived from the DNA. This table has 150,000 to 200,000 clones, roughly 87% appearing once.

The J gene is TRBJ1-4, the V gene TRBV19, with TRBD1 identical over 10 bases. This receptor was taken from a woman between 45 and 65 years old with acute or convalescent COVID-19. Sample: peripheral blood. CDR3 in DNA: TGTGCCAGTAGTGCGACAGGGGGCATCGAAAAACTGTTTTTT. Encoded protein: CASSATGGIEKLFF.